This entry features one TCR beta chain sequence. The PCR ran on 60 Vbeta and 13 Jbeta primers. Produced via immunoSEQ multiplex PCR; TCRdb's table is partial and in-frame only. The sample carries 40,000 to 55,000 clones, 63% recorded once. CDR1 SNHLY and CDR2 FYNNEI come from the germline V gene. CDR3 length: 13 residues. Trimming cost V 5 bases and J 3 bases, with 8 bases left between them. The sample comes from a study of cytomegalovirus exposure and HLA in healthy donors. Sequenced sample: PBMCs. The chain recombines TRBV2 with TRBJ1-5; D ambiguous. This clonotype was obtained from a man aged 60 to 75 in good health and CMV-seropositive. In nucleotides, the CDR3 is TGTGCCAGCAGTAGTGACTTCAATCAGCCCCAGCATTTT. This codes for CASSSDFNQPQHF.